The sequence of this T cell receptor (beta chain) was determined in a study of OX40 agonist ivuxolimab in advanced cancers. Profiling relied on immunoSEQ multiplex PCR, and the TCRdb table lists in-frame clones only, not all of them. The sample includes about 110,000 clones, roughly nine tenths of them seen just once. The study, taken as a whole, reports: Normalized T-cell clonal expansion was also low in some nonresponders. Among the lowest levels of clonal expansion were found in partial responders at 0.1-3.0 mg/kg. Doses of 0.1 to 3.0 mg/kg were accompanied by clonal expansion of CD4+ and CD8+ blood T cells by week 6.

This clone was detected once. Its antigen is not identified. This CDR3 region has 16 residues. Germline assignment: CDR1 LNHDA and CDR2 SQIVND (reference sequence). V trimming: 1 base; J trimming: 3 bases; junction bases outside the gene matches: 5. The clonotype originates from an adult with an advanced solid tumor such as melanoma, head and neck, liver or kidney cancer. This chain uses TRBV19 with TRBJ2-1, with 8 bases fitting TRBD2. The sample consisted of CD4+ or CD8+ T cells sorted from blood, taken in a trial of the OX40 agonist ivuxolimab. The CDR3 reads CASSIGVGRDYNEQFF. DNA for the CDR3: TGTGCCAGTAGTATAGGGGTCGGGAGGGACTACAATGAGCAGTTCTTC.